Following are 25 T cell receptor beta chains from one sample sequenced in a study of blood T cell repertoires in COVID-19. Using immunoSEQ multiplex PCR, the repertoire was profiled, and TCRdb retains in-frame clones only, with some absent. The table records more than 200,000 clones, over 70% of them present only once. The sequenced material came from peripheral blood. These receptors all stem from a woman over 75 with acute or convalescent COVID-19.

V gene TRBV6-5 combines with J gene TRBJ1-2; no reliable D call. Germline V CDR1 and CDR2: MNHEY, SVGAGI. V lost 0 bases and J 4 bases, leaving 12 bases between the germline ends. This CDR3 has 15 residues. The DNA for the CDR3 is TGTGCCAGCAGTTACTCTCGGGTCCCACGCTATGGCTACACCTTC. Protein product: CASSYSRVPRYGYTF.

This clone turned up a few times. The chain carries TRBV10-3 and TRBJ1-1; weak D call: TRBD1 (6 bases). The germline V gene encodes CDR1 ENHRY and CDR2 SYGVKD. The V gene lost 0 bases and the J gene lost 6 bases, with 14 bases spanning the gap. CDR3 size: 15 residues. CDR3 in DNA: TGTGCCATCAGTGAGTCGAGTACAGGGACCCCTGAAGCTTTCTTT. This translates into CAISESSTGTPEAFF.

The chain links TRBV11-2 to TRBJ1-6; the D gene is possibly TRBD1 (5 bases). The CDR3 runs to 15 residues. Germline V gives CDR1 SGHAT, CDR2 FQNNGV. V gave up 1 base and J gave up 6 bases, with 10 bases separating them. CDR3 residues: CASSLGQGSNSPLHF. The DNA for the CDR3 is TGTGCCAGCAGCTTAGGTCAGGGAAGTAATTCACCCCTCCACTTT.

The DNA of the CDR3 is TGTGCCAGCACGGGCCAAGGGGTTAATTCACCCCTCCACTTT. The encoded protein is CASTGQGVNSPLHF. The chain joins TRBV2 to TRBJ1-6; D is possibly TRBD1 (5 bases). CDR1 and CDR2 (germline): SNHLY, FYNNEI. The CDR3 extends over 14 amino acids. Trimming shortened V by 7 bases and J by 6 bases, and 13 bases separated the two germline ends.

The rearrangement uses TRBV25-1 and TRBJ2-7, with D possibly matching TRBD1 (8 bases). This CDR3 has 16 residues. V dropped 2 bases and J dropped 4 bases, with 18 bases sitting between them. Germline CDR1 reads MGHDK; CDR2 reads SYGVNS. CDR3 region: CASSELGQGGEYEQYF. The CDR3 DNA reads TGTGCCAGCAGTGAACTTGGACAGGGAGGGGAGTACGAGCAGTACTTC.

In this sample, this clone turned up a few times. The sample carries other DNA sequences with the same CDR3. The chain carries TRBV3-1 (or the pseudogene TRBV3-2) and TRBJ1-1; 7 bases are shared with TRBD1. Germline assignment: CDR1 LGHDT and CDR2 YNNKEL (reference sequence). The CDR3 extends over 14 amino acids. The V and J ends lost 4 bases and 0 bases, in that order; junction bases with no gene match: 2. DNA for the CDR3: TGTGCCAGCAGCCCGGGACAGATGAACACTGAAGCTTTCTTT. Translation: CASSPGQMNTEAFF.

This rearrangement joins TRBV30 to TRBJ2-5, with 13 nucleotides matching TRBD2. V gave up 3 bases and J gave up 5 bases; unmatched junction bases: 15. Looked up from germline, CDR1 is GTSNPN and CDR2 is SVGIG (reference sequence). The CDR3 length is 18 residues. The DNA of the CDR3 is TGTGCCTGGAGCCCCCCACTAGCGGGAGGGCCGATGGGGGAGACCCAGTACTTC. As protein: CAWSPPLAGGPMGETQYF.

Only a few counts were recorded for this clone. The chain combines TRBV6-1 with TRBJ1-5, with D possibly matching TRBD1 (5 bases). Germline V gene sequence: CDR1 MNHNS, CDR2 SASEGT. The V end lost 3 bases, the J end lost 7 bases, and 16 bases lay between the germline ends. The CDR3 sequence is 15 residues long. The CDR3: CASSDGGLAGQPQHF. The DNA of the CDR3 is TGTGCCAGCAGTGACGGGGGACTGGCTGGGCAGCCCCAGCATTTT.

The rearrangement links TRBV7-9 to TRBJ1-5; possibly TRBD1 for D (5 bases). Between the trimmed V and J ends, which lost 5 bases and 3 bases, there was a span of 11 bases. In germline, CDR1 is SEHNR, CDR2 FQNEAQ (reference sequence). The CDR3 is made up of 14 amino acids. Here the CDR3 DNA reads TGTGCCAGCAGCCGGTGGGGGGACAATCAGCCCCAGCATTTT. It translates to CASSRWGDNQPQHF.

The V gene is TRBV9, the J gene TRBJ2-2; maybe TRBD2 (5 bases). Germline values: CDR1 SGDLS, CDR2 YYNGEE. The CDR3 totals 15 residues. The V end lost 7 bases, the J end lost 3 bases, and 16 bases lay between the germline ends. The CDR3 DNA sequence: TGTGCCAGCTCCGTCGGGGTAGTAGACACCGGGGAGCTGTTTTTT. This gives the protein CASSVGVVDTGELFF.

The chain is built from TRBV19 and TRBJ2-7; 8 bases match TRBD1. This CDR3 is built from 14 residues. Germline CDR1 and CDR2: LNHDA and SQIVND (reference sequence). The ends lost 3 bases at V and 1 base at J; junction bases unmatched: 2. CDR3 DNA: TGTGCCAGTAGTATCCGGGACAGGTCCTACGAGCAGTACTTC. The encoded protein is CASSIRDRSYEQYF. Filled out from reference TRBV19 and TRBJ2-7, the complete variable domain reads DGGITQSPKYLFRKEGQNVTLSCEQNLNHDAMYWYRQDPGQGLRLIYYSQIVNDFQKGDIAEGYSVSREKKESFPLTVTSAQKNPTAFYLCASSIRDRSYEQYFGPGTRLTVT.

The V call is TRBV7-2, the J call TRBJ2-3, with D maybe TRBD2 (5 bases). CDR3 size: 15 residues. CDR1 is SGHTA and CDR2 is FQGNSA in the germline V gene. V was trimmed by 2 bases and J by 0 bases, leaving 9 bases between them. CDR3 loop: CASSLTGESTDTQYF. For the CDR3, the DNA is TGTGCCAGCAGCTTAACCGGGGAGAGCACAGATACGCAGTATTTT.

J is TRBJ1-2 and V is TRBV6-1, with D unclear. Trimming pared 3 bases from V and 4 bases from J, leaving 9 bases between. The CDR3 extends over 13 amino acids. Germline V gives CDR1 MNHNS, CDR2 SASEGT. CDR3 in amino acids: CASSEVAGYGYTF. Written as DNA, the CDR3 is TGTGCCAGCAGTGAGGTTGCAGGCTATGGCTACACCTTC.

This chain joins TRBV9 and TRBJ1-3; D is unclear. CDR3 length equals 17 residues. Germline-derived CDR1 and CDR2 are SGDLS and YYNGEE. Trimming removed 4 bases from V and 0 bases from J, with 17 bases in between. The CDR3 sequence: CASSPSGSTNSGNTIYF. The CDR3 DNA is TGTGCCAGCAGCCCGAGCGGCTCCACTAACTCTGGAAACACCATATATTTT.

This rearrangement joins TRBV4-2 to TRBJ2-5, with 10 positions matching TRBD2. The CDR3 consists of 17 residues. CDR1 LGHNA and CDR2 YNFKEQ come from the germline V gene. Unmatched junction bases numbered 7, after V lost 1 base and J lost 2 bases. The DNA of the CDR3 is TGTGCCAGCAGCCAAGTAGCTAGCGGGGGACCTCAAGAGACCCAGTACTTC. Its protein product is CASSQVASGGPQETQYF.

The V call is TRBV6-1, the J call TRBJ2-7, with D possibly matching TRBD1 (6 bases). There are 16 residues in the CDR3. Germline V lookup: CDR1 MNHNS, CDR2 SASEGT. V gave up 3 bases and J gave up 3 bases, with 18 bases separating them. The chain's CDR3 is CASSDAPQGGGYEQYF. The CDR3 DNA is TGTGCCAGCAGTGACGCCCCACAGGGCGGAGGCTACGAGCAGTACTTC.

This clone was detected a few times. The V call is TRBV9, the J call TRBJ1-3; D remains unclear. CDR1 is SGDLS, CDR2 YYNGEE, per germline. The CDR3 consists of 15 residues. Trimming cost V 3 bases and J 0 bases, with 10 bases left between them. For the CDR3, the DNA is TGTGCCAGCAGCGCCAGCGGTCTCTCTGGAAACACCATATATTTT. This codes for CASSASGLSGNTIYF.

This chain links TRBV7-2 with TRBJ1-1, with D uncertain. Germline CDR1 SGHTA, CDR2 FQGNSA. The CDR3 has 15 amino acids. V was pared by 1 base and J by 0 bases, with 9 bases between. The CDR3 protein is CASSLGPDMNTEAFF. For the CDR3, the DNA is TGTGCCAGCAGCTTAGGCCCAGACATGAACACTGAAGCTTTCTTT.

This clone was counted between two and nine times. The chain has TRBV3-1 (or the pseudogene TRBV3-2) and TRBJ1-4; D is perhaps TRBD1 (5 bases). The germline V and J ends were trimmed by 4 bases and 5 bases, with 20 bases remaining between them. The CDR3 runs 17 residues. CDR1 is LGHDT and CDR2 is YNNKEL in the germline V gene (reference sequence). The CDR3 DNA reads as TGTGCCAGCAGCCGGTGGGCTCCCGGGGGGATAAATGAAAAACTGTTTTTT. The encoded protein is CASSRWAPGGINEKLFF.

The chain combines TRBV11-2 with TRBJ2-5; TRBD1 might be the D (5 bases). This CDR3 has 15 residues. The germline CDR1 and CDR2 sequences are SGHAT and FQNNGV. V lost 5 bases, J lost 2 bases, and 15 bases lay in between. The CDR3 reads CASSPLRQQQETQYF. The CDR3 DNA reads TGTGCCAGCAGCCCCCTACGACAGCAACAAGAGACCCAGTACTTC.

This clone was seen only once. The chain employs TRBV5-1 and TRBJ2-5; maybe TRBD2 (5 bases). V was pared by 4 bases and J by 7 bases, with 20 bases between. CDR1 and CDR2 from the germline V gene are SGHRS and YFSETQ. CDR3 length: 15 residues. In DNA form, the CDR3 reads TGCGCCAGCAGCCGATCGGCGGGTGGAGAGGTGACCCAGTACTTC. As protein: CASSRSAGGEVTQYF.

The V gene is TRBV10-1, the J gene TRBJ1-1, with 8 bases identical to TRBD1. The V segment lost 3 bases and the J segment 7 bases; nucleotides outside the gene matches: 7. Per the germline V gene, CDR1 is WNHNN and CDR2 is SYGVQD (reference sequence). CDR3 size: 14 residues. CDR3 sequence: CASSDSGGLGEAFF. As DNA, the CDR3 is TGCGCCAGCAGTGATTCAGGGGGCCTGGGTGAAGCTTTCTTT.

This chain links TRBV10-3 with TRBJ2-1, with a possible D match to TRBD2 (5 bases). The CDR3 extends over 14 amino acids. CDR1 and CDR2 from the germline V gene are ENHRY and SYGVKD. Deletions cut 0 bases from V and 9 bases from J, with 12 bases between. CDR3 loop: CAISESTRGPEQFF. CDR3 sequence (DNA): TGTGCCATCAGTGAGTCAACCAGAGGGCCTGAGCAGTTCTTC.

The chain couples TRBV3-1 (or the pseudogene TRBV3-2) to TRBJ1-6, with D unclear. The germline V gene encodes CDR1 LGHDT and CDR2 YNNKEL (reference sequence). This CDR3 spans 14 amino acids. V was clipped by 1 base and J by 5 bases, with 6 bases between them. The CDR3 loop is CASSQASDNSPLHF. DNA of the CDR3: TGTGCCAGCAGCCAAGCTTCAGATAATTCACCCCTCCACTTT.

The V and J genes are TRBV28 and TRBJ2-7, with 11 positions matching TRBD2. The ends lost 5 bases at V and 2 bases at J; junction bases unmatched: 11. The CDR3 loop spans 17 amino acids. The germline CDR1 and CDR2 sequences are MDHEN and SYDVKM. In DNA form, the CDR3 reads TGTGCCAGCAGTAAGGGACTAGCGGACCAAGGGACCTACGAGCAGTACTTC. It specifies CASSKGLADQGTYEQYF.